Below, 20 T cell receptor beta chains from the same sample are listed, as sequenced in a study of OX40 agonist ivuxolimab in advanced cancers. Generated by immunoSEQ multiplex PCR, the TCRdb table keeps only in-frame clones and is missing some. The sample shows under 70,000 clones, roughly 89% of them seen only once. The source was CD4+ or CD8+ T cells sorted from blood, collected in a trial of the OX40 agonist ivuxolimab. The receptors here all came from an adult with an advanced solid tumor such as melanoma, head and neck, liver or kidney cancer.

The chain combines TRBV11-2 with TRBJ2-7, with 8 bases fitting TRBD2. Germline V gene data show CDR1 as SGHAT and CDR2 as FQNNGV. The J segment lost 1 base and the V segment lost 4 bases, leaving 6 bases of the junction unmatched. This CDR3 is 15 amino acids long. CDR3 sequence reads: CASSSRPSGSYEQYF. CDR3 nucleotides: TGTGCCAGCAGCTCCAGACCTAGCGGGTCCTACGAGCAGTACTTC.

This rearrangement joins TRBV11-2 to TRBJ2-3; unclear D gene. Trimming left V 5 bases short and J 8 bases short, with 17 bases between. CDR3 length: 14 residues. Germline assignment: CDR1 SGHAT and CDR2 FQNNGV. CDR3: CASSLNSQSSTQYF. CDR3 DNA: TGTGCCAGCAGCCTTAATTCCCAGTCGAGTACGCAGTATTTT.

The rearrangement links TRBV6-5 to TRBJ2-7; D is ambiguous. Between the trimmed V and J ends, which lost 2 bases and 2 bases, there was a span of 4 bases. Germline V CDR1 and CDR2: MNHEY, SVGAGI. CDR3 length: 12 residues. CDR3 nucleotides: TGTGCCAGCAGTTACCCCCCCTACGAGCAGTACTTC. Translating gives CASSYPPYEQYF.

This chain links TRBV11-1 with TRBJ2-1, with D maybe TRBD1 (6 bases). The V gene's germline CDR1 is SGHAT and CDR2 FQDESV (reference sequence). CDR3 length: 13 residues. With 5 bases removed from V and 4 bases from J, the gap between germline ends came to 9 bases. Here the CDR3 reads CASSRDRYNEQFF. DNA of the CDR3: TGTGCCAGCAGCCGCGACAGGTACAATGAGCAGTTCTTC.

The chain joins TRBV2 to TRBJ1-1; TRBD1 matches 10 bases. The V segment lost 8 bases and the J segment 0 bases; nucleotides outside the gene matches: 9. Germline CDR1 and CDR2: SNHLY and FYNNEI. The length of the CDR3 is 16 residues. The CDR3 protein is CASGWTGGNLNTEAFF. In DNA, the CDR3 is TGTGCCAGCGGATGGACAGGGGGAAACTTGAACACTGAAGCTTTCTTT.

J is TRBJ1-2 and V is TRBV18; 10 nucleotides align to TRBD1. Germline values: CDR1 KGHSH, CDR2 LQKENI. The CDR3 is made up of 15 amino acids. J was trimmed by 4 bases and V by 5 bases; bases with no gene match: 7. This CDR3 is CASSTGTGAVYGYTF. In DNA form, the CDR3 reads TGTGCCAGCTCAACCGGGACAGGGGCCGTCTATGGCTACACCTTC.

This sequence joins TRBV18 and TRBJ1-2, with 7 nucleotides matching TRBD1. CDR1 and CDR2 (germline): KGHSH, LQKENI. After removal of 6 bases from V and 3 bases from J, the junction contained 4 bases not matched to a gene. CDR3 size: 13 residues. CDR3 region: CASSGGTDYGYTF. The CDR3 bases are TGTGCCAGCTCGGGCGGGACAGACTATGGCTACACCTTC.

The chain carries TRBV7-2 and TRBJ1-2; 9 bases are a match to TRBD1. Germline V gene data show CDR1 as SGHTA and CDR2 as FQGNSA. Trimming removed 2 bases from V and 8 bases from J; junction bases left unmatched: 6. The CDR3 extends over 14 amino acids. CDR3 sequence: CASSLSGQGEGYTF. DNA for the CDR3: TGTGCCAGCAGCTTATCGGGACAGGGAGAGGGCTACACCTTC.

V gene TRBV5-1 combines with J gene TRBJ2-7; the match to TRBD2 covers 10 bases. CDR3 length equals 16 residues. CDR1 is SGHRS and CDR2 is YFSETQ in the germline V gene. Trimming removed 1 base from V and 0 bases from J; junction bases left unmatched: 4. In DNA form, the CDR3 reads TGCGCCAGCAGCTTGATGTTAGCGGGAGGCTCCTACGAGCAGTACTTC. Its protein product is CASSLMLAGGSYEQYF.

V and J are TRBV5-1 and TRBJ2-3; maybe TRBD2 (6 bases). The CDR3 is made up of 16 amino acids. Trimming shortened V by 4 bases and J by 0 bases, and 15 bases separated the two germline ends. The V gene's germline CDR1 is SGHRS and CDR2 YFSETQ. The CDR3 region has the DNA TGCGCCAGCAGCCCCTCGGGGGAACCTAGCACAGATACGCAGTATTTT. This gives the protein CASSPSGEPSTDTQYF.

The chain recombines TRBV7-8 with TRBJ2-2, with D possibly TRBD1 on 5 matching bases. CDR1 and CDR2 from the germline V gene are SGHVS and FQNEAQ. Between the trimmed V and J ends, which lost 5 bases and 4 bases, there was a span of 14 bases. CDR3 length equals 15 residues. The CDR3 DNA is TGTGCCAGCAGCATCAGACAGCTCACCACCGGGGAGCTGTTTTTT. This translates into CASSIRQLTTGELFF.

For this clone: A read error may produce the germline difference seen at one junction end. This chain links TRBV7-7 with TRBJ2-5; TRBD1 matches 8 bases. CDR3 length: 16 residues. Germline V CDR1 and CDR2: SSHAT, FNYEAQ (reference sequence). The CDR3 reads CASSLGGQGPQETQYF. The CDR3 region has the DNA TGTGCTAGCAGCTTAGGCGGACAGGGACCTCAAGAGACCCAGTACTTC.

The chain carries TRBV10-1 and TRBJ2-4; D not certain. CDR3 size: 17 residues. The germline V and J ends were trimmed by 0 bases and 1 base, with 13 bases remaining between them. CDR1 is WNHNN and CDR2 is SYGVQD in the germline V gene (reference sequence). In DNA, the CDR3 is TGCGCCAGCAGTGAGTCCCCCACTATTGGGGCCAAAAACATTCAGTACTTC. Protein product: CASSESPTIGAKNIQYF.

CDR3 nucleotides: TGTGCCAGCAGCTTAGTCTCAGGGGGATCACAGACCCAGTACTTC. Its translation: CASSLVSGGSQTQYF. This chain uses TRBV11-2 with TRBJ2-5, with 7 bases matching TRBD1. CDR1 is SGHAT, CDR2 FQNNGV, per germline. Trimming cost V 1 base and J 6 bases; bases outside gene matches: 8. This CDR3 is built from 15 residues.

Turning to this clone: Other DNA sequences within the sample encode an identical CDR3. This chain joins TRBV18 and TRBJ2-2; 11 nucleotides match TRBD2. There are 16 residues in the CDR3. V dropped 3 bases and J dropped 2; count of bases not matched to a gene: 2. Germline CDR1 and CDR2: KGHSH and LQKENI. The CDR3 loop reads CASSPGTSGNTGELFF. The CDR3 nucleotides read TGTGCCAGCTCACCTGGGACTAGCGGTAACACCGGGGAGCTGTTTTTT.

For this clone: The identical CDR3 is also encoded by other nucleotide sequences in the sample. This chain joins TRBV28 and TRBJ1-5; no definite D call. CDR1 is MDHEN and CDR2 is SYDVKM in the germline V gene. The CDR3 has 12 residues. The V end was cut by 3 bases, the J end by 3 bases, with 3 bases between. The CDR3 sequence is CASSFPNQPQHF. CDR3 nucleotide sequence: TGTGCCAGCAGTTTTCCCAATCAGCCCCAGCATTTT.

The chain uses TRBV19 and TRBJ1-1; D gene unclear. The V gene's germline CDR1 is LNHDA and CDR2 SQIVND (reference sequence). The CDR3 is 13 amino acids. V was cut by 8 bases and J by 3 bases, with 13 bases left in between. The CDR3 DNA reads as TGTGCCAGTCAGAATCATGGGGACACTGAAGCTTTCTTT. It translates to CASQNHGDTEAFF.

In DNA, the CDR3 is TGCGCCAGCAGCCGCGGAGGGGGTGGTTACAATGAGCAGTTCTTC. This encodes CASSRGGGGYNEQFF. The chain is built from TRBV5-1 and TRBJ2-1, with D possibly being TRBD1 or TRBD2 (6 bases each). Germline CDR1 SGHRS, CDR2 YFSETQ. The CDR3 length is 15 residues. Between the trimmed V and J ends, which lost 4 bases and 4 bases, there was a span of 15 bases.

The V and J genes are TRBV30 and TRBJ1-3; 9 nucleotides agree with TRBD1. Germline V lookup: CDR1 GTSNPN, CDR2 SVGIG (reference sequence). J was trimmed by 2 bases and V by 0 bases; bases with no gene match: 2. The CDR3 has 15 amino acids. DNA of the CDR3: TGTGCCTGGAGTGTAGGGACAGGGACTGGAAACACCATATATTTT. This encodes CAWSVGTGTGNTIYF.

The rearrangement joins TRBV21-1 to TRBJ2-7; the D call TRBD2 from the table was never checked on the DNA. TRBV21-1 is a pseudogene. The CDR3 contains 15 residues. CDR3 sequence (DNA): TGTGCCAGCAGCTCACGCCCGGGGGAATCCTACGAGCAGTACTTC. This translates into CASSSRPGESYEQYF.